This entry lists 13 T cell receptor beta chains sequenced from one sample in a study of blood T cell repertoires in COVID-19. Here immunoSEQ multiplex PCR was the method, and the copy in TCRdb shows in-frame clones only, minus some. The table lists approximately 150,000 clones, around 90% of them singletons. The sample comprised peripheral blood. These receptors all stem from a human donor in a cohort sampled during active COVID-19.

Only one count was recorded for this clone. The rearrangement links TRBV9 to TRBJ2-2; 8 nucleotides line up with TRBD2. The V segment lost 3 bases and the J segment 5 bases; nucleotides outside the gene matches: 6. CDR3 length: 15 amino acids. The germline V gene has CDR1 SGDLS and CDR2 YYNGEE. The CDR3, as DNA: TGTGCCAGCAGCGAGACGGGGGGGCGTACCGGGGAGCTGTTTTTT. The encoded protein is CASSETGGRTGELFF.

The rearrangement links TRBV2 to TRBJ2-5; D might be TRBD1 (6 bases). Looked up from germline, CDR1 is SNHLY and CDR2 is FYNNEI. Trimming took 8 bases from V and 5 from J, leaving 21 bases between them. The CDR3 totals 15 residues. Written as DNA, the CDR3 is TGTGCCAGCGGCTTGGGGGTGGGGGCAGGGGAGACCCAGTACTTC. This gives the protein CASGLGVGAGETQYF.

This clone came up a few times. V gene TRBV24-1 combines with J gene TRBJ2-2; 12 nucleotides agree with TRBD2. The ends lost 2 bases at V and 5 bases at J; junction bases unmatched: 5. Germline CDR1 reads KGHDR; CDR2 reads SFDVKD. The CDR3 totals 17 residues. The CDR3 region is CATSDSTSGSLTGELFF. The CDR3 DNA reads TGTGCCACCAGTGATTCGACTAGCGGGAGTTTGACCGGGGAGCTGTTTTTT.

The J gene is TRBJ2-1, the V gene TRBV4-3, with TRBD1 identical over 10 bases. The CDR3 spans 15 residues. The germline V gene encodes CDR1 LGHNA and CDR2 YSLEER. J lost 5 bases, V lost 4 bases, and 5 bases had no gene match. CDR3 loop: CASSLGTGAHNEQFF. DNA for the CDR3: TGCGCCAGCAGCCTCGGGACAGGGGCTCACAATGAGCAGTTCTTC.

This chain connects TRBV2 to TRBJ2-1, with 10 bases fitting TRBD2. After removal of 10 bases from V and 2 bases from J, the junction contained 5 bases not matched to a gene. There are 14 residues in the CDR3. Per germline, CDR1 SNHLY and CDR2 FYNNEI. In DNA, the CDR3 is TGTGCCACCAGCGGGAGGGCCCCCTACAATGAGCAGTTCTTC. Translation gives CATSGRAPYNEQFF.

The CDR3 sequence: CASSHVGYEQYF. The DNA for the CDR3 is TGTGCCAGCAGTCACGTCGGCTACGAGCAGTACTTC. This chain joins TRBV6-5 and TRBJ2-7, with no clear D. The ends were cut back, 5 bases at V and 3 bases at J, with 8 bases in the middle. Per the germline V gene, CDR1 is MNHEY and CDR2 is SVGAGI. The CDR3 loop spans 12 amino acids.

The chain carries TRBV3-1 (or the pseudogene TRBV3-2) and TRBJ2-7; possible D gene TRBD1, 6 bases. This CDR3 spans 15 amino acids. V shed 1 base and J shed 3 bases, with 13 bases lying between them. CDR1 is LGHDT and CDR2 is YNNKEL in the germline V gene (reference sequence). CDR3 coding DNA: TGTGCCAGCAGCCAAGCGGTGGACAGTTTCTACGAGCAGTACTTC. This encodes CASSQAVDSFYEQYF.

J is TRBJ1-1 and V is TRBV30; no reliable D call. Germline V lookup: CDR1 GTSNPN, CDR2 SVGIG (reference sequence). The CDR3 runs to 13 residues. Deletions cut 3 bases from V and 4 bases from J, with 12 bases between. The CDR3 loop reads CAWSIRHFTEAFF. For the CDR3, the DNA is TGTGCCTGGAGCATCAGACATTTCACTGAAGCTTTCTTT.

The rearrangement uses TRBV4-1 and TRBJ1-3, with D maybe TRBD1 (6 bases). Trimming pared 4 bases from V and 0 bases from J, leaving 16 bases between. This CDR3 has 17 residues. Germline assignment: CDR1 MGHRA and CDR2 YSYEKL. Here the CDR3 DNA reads TGCGCCAGCAGCCCAGAGAAAACAGGGAACTCTGGAAACACCATATATTTT. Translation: CASSPEKTGNSGNTIYF.

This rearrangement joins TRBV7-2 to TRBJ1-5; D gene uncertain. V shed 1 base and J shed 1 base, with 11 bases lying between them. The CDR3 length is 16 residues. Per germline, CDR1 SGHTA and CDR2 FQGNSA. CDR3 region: CASSLVRQLSNQPQHF. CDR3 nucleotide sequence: TGTGCCAGCAGCTTAGTGAGGCAGCTGAGCAATCAGCCCCAGCATTTT.

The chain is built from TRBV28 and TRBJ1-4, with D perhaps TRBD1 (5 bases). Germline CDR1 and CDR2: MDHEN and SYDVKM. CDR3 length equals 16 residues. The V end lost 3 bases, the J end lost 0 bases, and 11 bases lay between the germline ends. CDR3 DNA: TGTGCCAGCAGTTTGGCAGGGCTTGCAACTAATGAAAAACTGTTTTTT. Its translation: CASSLAGLATNEKLFF.

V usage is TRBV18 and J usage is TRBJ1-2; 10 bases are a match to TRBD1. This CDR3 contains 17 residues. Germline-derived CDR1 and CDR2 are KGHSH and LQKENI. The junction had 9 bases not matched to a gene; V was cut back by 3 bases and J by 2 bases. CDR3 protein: CASSPAGTGAINYGYTF. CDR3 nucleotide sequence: TGTGCCAGCTCACCTGCCGGGACAGGGGCGATCAACTATGGCTACACCTTC.

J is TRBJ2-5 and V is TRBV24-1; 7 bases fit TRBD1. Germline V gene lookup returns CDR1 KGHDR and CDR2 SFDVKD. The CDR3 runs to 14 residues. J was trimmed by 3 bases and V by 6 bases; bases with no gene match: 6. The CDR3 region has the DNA TGTGCCACCAGTCCCAGGGGGACAGAAGAGACCCAGTACTTC. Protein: CATSPRGTEETQYF.